These 16 T cell receptor beta chains were sequenced from one sample in a study of T-cell reconstitution after alpha-beta-depleted transplantation in children. It was with unique molecular identifiers that the TCRbeta library was prepared. In TCRdb, the PCR reads were re-called with MiXCR into one record per CDR3 protein. The repertoire holds under 300,000 distinct CDR3 sequences, with roughly 10% as singletons. Source: peripheral blood, taken 180 days after TCRalphabeta/CD19-depleted stem cell transplant. These receptor sequences come from a male patient between 2 and 15 years old who had a stem cell transplant for chronic granulomatous disease, so the T cells may come from the graft donor.

In this sample, this clonotype turned up many times. J is TRBJ1-4 and V is TRBV7-2; no firm D call. The CDR3 loop spans 15 amino acids. Germline lookup yields CDR1 SGHTA and CDR2 FQGNSA. V was trimmed by 1 base and J by 0 bases, leaving 6 bases between them. CDR3: CASSLGATTNEKLFF. In DNA form, the CDR3 reads TGTGCCAGCAGCTTAGGCGCCACAACTAATGAAAAACTGTTTTTT.

In its sample, this clonotype was seen once. Since a much larger clone is just one base distant, this may be a read error. This sequence joins TRBV9 and TRBJ2-5, with no clear D. Germline assignment: CDR1 SGDLS and CDR2 YYNGEE. The length of the CDR3 is 11 residues. Here the CDR3 reads CAGSDGETQYF. CDR3 nucleotides: TGTGCCGGCAGTGACGGGGAGACCCAGTACTTC.

This clonotype was detected ten times or more. V is TRBV27 and J is TRBJ2-1, with 7 bases fitting TRBD1. From germline, CDR1 is MNHEY and CDR2 SMNVEV (reference sequence). With V trimmed by 7 bases and J by 10 bases, 13 bases remained unmatched. The CDR3 length is 14 residues. CDR3 bases: TGTGCCAGCACCATGGGGAAATTACAGGGGGAGCAGTTCTTC. Protein: CASTMGKLQGEQFF.

This clonotype was picked up many times. The chain has TRBV5-1 and TRBJ2-7; D is tentatively TRBD1 or TRBD2 (6 bases each). Per germline, CDR1 SGHRS and CDR2 YFSETQ. The CDR3 is 16 residues long. The V and J ends lost 5 bases and 7 bases respectively, with 25 bases between them. In DNA, the CDR3 is TGCGCCAGCAGGACTAGTGGGGGCCCATTGGACGGGGAGCAGTACTTC. Protein sequence: CASRTSGGPLDGEQYF.

This chain links TRBV27 with TRBJ2-7, with D possibly being TRBD1 (5 bases). Germline CDR1 reads MNHEY; CDR2 reads SMNVEV (reference sequence). The CDR3 is made up of 15 amino acids. V lost 6 bases, J lost 2 bases, and 17 bases lay in between. CDR3 sequence: CASRNNGAPPYEQYF. CDR3 DNA: TGTGCCAGCAGGAACAATGGGGCGCCACCCTACGAGCAGTACTTC.

This clonotype was detected ten times or more. V is TRBV18 and J is TRBJ2-3, with 8 bases lining up with TRBD1. Trimming removed 8 bases from V and 6 bases from J; junction bases left unmatched: 10. CDR1 is KGHSH and CDR2 is LQKENI in the germline V gene. This CDR3 contains 14 residues. The CDR3 DNA reads TGTGCCAGCAGCCCCCGACAGGGGCCGGATACGCAGTATTTT. It specifies CASSPRQGPDTQYF.

This clonotype was picked up many times. This chain connects TRBV7-8 to TRBJ2-2, with TRBD2 matching over 13 bases. Germline V gene data show CDR1 as SGHVS and CDR2 as FQNEAQ. V trimming: 6 bases; J trimming: 0 bases; junction bases outside the gene matches: 4. This CDR3 is 17 amino acids long. The CDR3 nucleotides read TGTGCCAGCAGTCGGACTAGCGGGGGTGCGAACACCGGGGAGCTGTTTTTT. Its translation is CASSRTSGGANTGELFF.

At least ten counts were recorded for this clonotype. V and J are TRBV7-2 and TRBJ1-1, with TRBD1 matching over 9 bases. The CDR3 has 17 residues. CDR1 and CDR2 from the germline V gene are SGHTA and FQGNSA. After removal of 1 base from V and 6 bases from J, the junction contained 12 bases not matched to a gene. CDR3 DNA sequence: TGTGCCAGCAGCTTAGTTGGAGACAGGGGGTACTATTCTGAAGCTTTCTTT. This codes for CASSLVGDRGYYSEAFF.

This clonotype was detected many times. This chain links TRBV29-1 with TRBJ2-1; D assignment may be TRBD1 or TRBD2 (5 bases each). The CDR3 is 16 amino acids. Between the trimmed V and J ends, which lost 2 bases and 4 bases, there was a span of 18 bases. Germline CDR1 reads SQVTM; CDR2 reads ANQGSEA. The CDR3: CSVEIGTPDLYNEQFF. The CDR3, as DNA: TGCAGCGTTGAAATTGGGACGCCGGATCTATACAATGAGCAGTTCTTC.

This clonotype was seen repeatedly, ten times or more. The chain is built from TRBV7-9 and TRBJ2-2, with D hard to call. Germline CDR1 reads SEHNR; CDR2 reads FQNEAQ (reference sequence). The CDR3 runs 15 residues. Trimming stripped 5 bases from V and 3 bases from J, with 13 bases between. CDR3 protein: CASSRPGSHTGELFF. The CDR3 DNA is TGTGCCAGCAGCCGACCTGGGTCCCACACCGGGGAGCTGTTTTTT.

This clonotype occurred many times. The chain is built from TRBV9 and TRBJ2-3; the match to TRBD2 covers 7 bases. CDR1 SGDLS and CDR2 YYNGEE come from the germline V gene. J lost 2 bases, V lost 2 bases, and 5 bases had no gene match. The CDR3 is 15 residues long. Written as DNA, the CDR3 is TGTGCCAGCAGCGTTACGGGAGGCCCCACAGATACGCAGTATTTT. Translation: CASSVTGGPTDTQYF.

This clonotype has at least ten counts. The J gene is TRBJ2-1, the V gene TRBV20-1, with 8 nucleotides matching TRBD1. The V and J ends lost 5 bases and 6 bases, in that order; junction bases with no gene match: 9. This CDR3 comprises 14 residues. Germline assignment: CDR1 DFQATT and CDR2 SNEGSKA (reference sequence). DNA for the CDR3: TGCAGTGCTTGGACAGGGAGAGTGGGCAATGAGCAGTTCTTC. It is translated as CSAWTGRVGNEQFF.

This clonotype appeared many times. The J gene is TRBJ1-2, the V gene TRBV20-1; TRBD1 matches at 8 bases. This CDR3 comprises 16 residues. The germline gives CDR1 DFQATT, CDR2 SNEGSKA (reference sequence). Losses at the gene ends were 4 bases for V and 0 bases for J; bases not matched to a gene: 10. This CDR3 reads CSATKLGTGANYGYTF. The CDR3 DNA is TGCAGTGCTACGAAACTGGGGACAGGAGCTAACTATGGCTACACCTTC.

The chain joins TRBV7-6 to TRBJ2-5; TRBD1 agrees at 9 bases. CDR1 and CDR2 (germline): SGHVS, FNYEAQ. Trimming cost V 5 bases and J 7 bases; bases outside gene matches: 20. This CDR3 has 18 amino acids. The CDR3 region is CASSIQQGAPSPEGTQYF. CDR3 bases: TGTGCCAGCAGCATACAACAGGGGGCGCCGAGCCCCGAGGGGACCCAGTACTTC.

This clonotype was detected ten times or more. The chain carries TRBV5-6 and TRBJ2-5; D uncertain. In germline, CDR1 is SGHDT, CDR2 YYEEEE. The CDR3 runs 14 residues. Trimming took off 4 bases at V and 0 bases at J, with 10 bases between the two ends. The CDR3 DNA follows: TGTGCCAGCAGCCCGGGTATGGACCAAGAGACCCAGTACTTC. Amino acid sequence: CASSPGMDQETQYF.

This clonotype was observed many times. The gene calls are TRBV10-3 and TRBJ2-2; tentatively, D is TRBD2 (5 bases). The CDR3 loop spans 12 amino acids. The ends were cut back, 6 bases at V and 5 bases at J, with 7 bases in the middle. The V gene's germline CDR1 is ENHRY and CDR2 SYGVKD. The CDR3 protein is CAIRPGTGELFF. CDR3 coding DNA: TGTGCCATCAGACCGGGGACCGGGGAGCTGTTTTTT.